Described below is a single T cell receptor beta chain sequence and its context. What it binds is not known. More than 250,000 cells per CD8+ T cell subset were flow-sorted in triplicate. Cells that were CD45RO-CCR7+CD27+CD95- constituted naive CD8+ T cells. The CDR3 spans 13 residues. The germline CDR1 and CDR2 sequences are SQVTM and ANQGSEA. This sample is part of a study of CXCR3-negative and CXCR3-positive naive CD8 T cells. TRB cDNA libraries were made by UMI-labeled 5' RACE. TCRdb re-called the 5' RACE reads; one entry per CDR3 protein, DNA not given. Reported are 100,000 to 150,000 distinct CDR3 sequences; the ten largest clones contain 0.45% to 0.6%. The study, taken as a whole, reports: Both of the naive subsets showed about the same high diversity, but memory CD8+ cells had much less.

The sample was naive CXCR3- CD8+ T cells from blood. Subset of the sample: CD45RO-CCR7+CD27+CD95- naive CD8+ T cells lacking CXCR3 (TNR3-). The chain recombines TRBV29-1 with TRBJ1-1. The sequence was collected from a human donor in good health. Some clones in this sample may be carry-over from other donors' samples. CDR3 sequence: CSALAEMNTEAFF.